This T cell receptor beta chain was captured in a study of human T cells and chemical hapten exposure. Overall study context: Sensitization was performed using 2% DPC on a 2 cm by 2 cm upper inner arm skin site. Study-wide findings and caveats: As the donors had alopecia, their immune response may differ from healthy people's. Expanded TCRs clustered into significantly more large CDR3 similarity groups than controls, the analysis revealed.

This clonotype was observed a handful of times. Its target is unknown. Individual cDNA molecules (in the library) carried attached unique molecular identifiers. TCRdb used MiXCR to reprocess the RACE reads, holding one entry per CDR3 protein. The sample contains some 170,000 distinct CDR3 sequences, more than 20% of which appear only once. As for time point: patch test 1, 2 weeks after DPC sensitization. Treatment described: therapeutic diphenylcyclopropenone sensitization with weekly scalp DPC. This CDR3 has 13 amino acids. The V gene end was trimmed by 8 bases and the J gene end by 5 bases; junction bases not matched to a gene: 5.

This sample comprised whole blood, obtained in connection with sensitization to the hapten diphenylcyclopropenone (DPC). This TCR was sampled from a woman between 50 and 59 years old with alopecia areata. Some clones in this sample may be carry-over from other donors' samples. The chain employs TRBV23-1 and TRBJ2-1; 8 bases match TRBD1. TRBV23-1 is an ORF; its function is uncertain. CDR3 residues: CASGDRSNNEQFF. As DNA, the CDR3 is TGCGCCAGCGGGGACAGGTCTAACAATGAGCAGTTCTTC.